A selection of T cell receptor beta chains follows, all from one sample in a study of T cell responses to AZD1222 COVID-19 vaccine. Produced via immunoSEQ multiplex PCR; TCRdb's table is partial and in-frame only. The sample lists 90,000 to 150,000 clones, 70% to 90% occurring once. Here the sequenced sample was peripheral blood, taken on day 0 of AZD1222 vaccination. These receptors were obtained from an adult in good health. CDR3s include the opening cysteine and the closing phenylalanine or tryptophan. The size entry is marked missing in some rows and otherwise reads once, few, many or a size class.

TRBV16	-	TRBJ1-2	CASSQSQGPYGYTF
TRBV19	-	TRBJ1-1	CASSIGGVNTEAFF
TRBV2	-	TRBJ1-1	CASRKEGGSNTEAFF
TRBV7-9	-	TRBJ1-2	CASSRRQGINYGYTF
TRBV18	-	TRBJ1-5	CASSPRGGRYGPQHF
TRBV21-1	-	TRBJ2-1	CASSSRRGFRGPMARSYNEQFF
TRBV12-3/TRBV12-4	-	TRBJ2-7	CASSLQGAYEQYF
TRBV2	many	TRBJ1-1	CASWTDGWGNTEAFF
TRBV18	-	TRBJ2-1	CASSGGGSRDEQFF
TRBV9	-	TRBJ2-3	CASSVGREVGDTQYF
TRBV6-6	-	TRBJ1-2	CASGNNYGYTF
TRBV11-3	-	TRBJ2-1	CASSLGGARRNNEQFF
TRBV7-8	-	TRBJ1-1	CASSYIGDKAGAFF
TRBV7-9	-	TRBJ1-2	CASSPGARVGGYTF
TRBV4-1	-	TRBJ1-2	CASSPTPHYGYTF
TRBV6-5	-	TRBJ2-5	CASSPLGAYQETQYF
TRBV6-5	once	TRBJ2-3	CASRLGDTQYF
TRBV7-2	-	TRBJ2-3	CASSSYSGGTDTQYF
TRBV6-1	-	TRBJ1-2	CASSEEQPRVYGYTF
TRBV5-6	few	TRBJ2-5	CASSLAGFQETQYF
TRBV19	-	TRBJ1-2	CASEPGTGYYGYTF
TRBV27	-	TRBJ1-2	CASSLSWGGAGYGYTF
TRBV4-1	-	TRBJ2-7	CASSLRQGRTYEQYF
TRBV15	-	TRBJ1-1	CATSPRRDRGRTLTEAFF
TRBV7-9	-	TRBJ1-2	CASSLIDGYYTF
TRBV27	-	TRBJ1-2	CASSLVAGGNYGYTF
TRBV29-1	-	TRBJ1-2	CSVGTGGAGNYGYTF
TRBV9	-	TRBJ2-1	CASSATQGSNEQFF
TRBV15	-	TRBJ1-2	CATSRDRVTNYGYTF
TRBV10-3	-	TRBJ1-2	CAISVQGALGSGYTF
TRBV3-1/TRBV3-2	-	TRBJ2-7	CASSQDLGTVSYEQYF
TRBV27	-	TRBJ2-2	CASSLVGGPGELFF
TRBV5-6	-	TRBJ2-7	CASSLGLGTGGYF
TRBV4-2	-	TRBJ1-1	CASSQESGPGPRNTEAFF
TRBV5-6	-	TRBJ2-7	CASSLEGEGEQYF
TRBV15	-	TRBJ1-2	CASGQSNYGYTF
TRBV7-3	-	TRBJ2-1	CASSLTGDEQFF
TRBV28	-	TRBJ1-2	CASSPDGAPYGYTF
TRBV29-1	-	TRBJ2-1	CSVEDRTSGSSEQFF
TRBV5-1	-	TRBJ2-2	CASSLGVANTGELFF
TRBV9	-	TRBJ2-2	CASSPTGQGRNTGELFF
TRBV6-1	-	TRBJ1-6	CASSEGGGGSPLHF
TRBV5-1	-	TRBJ2-2	CASRRTTGGTGELFF
TRBV19	-	TRBJ2-1	CASSPMGTSYNEQFF
TRBV7-3	-	TRBJ2-5	CASSQGNQETQYF